Listed below are T cell receptor beta chains from one sample, sequenced in a study of T cell responses to AZD1222 COVID-19 vaccine. Clones were sequenced by immunoSEQ multiplex PCR, and TCRdb holds only the in-frame ones, with some missing. The sample consists of some 96,000 clones, around nine tenths of them appearing once. Sequencing used peripheral blood, obtained on day 0 of AZD1222 vaccination. Receptors originate from an adult in good health. Each CDR3 is given with its conserved first and last residue. The D gene is left open where the match is weak. For some rows the clone size is stated as once, few or many, or as a class when expanded; others skip it.

v_call	d_call	j_call	clone_size	cdr3_aa	cdr3_nt
TRBV7-2	NA	TRBJ1-1	NA	CASSLEMDTEAFF	TGTGCCAGCAGCTTAGAAATGGACACTGAAGCTTTCTTT
TRBV5-1	TRBD2	TRBJ2-7	once	CASSPGLAGGHYEQYF	TGCGCCAGCAGCCCGGGACTAGCGGGAGGTCACTACGAGCAGTACTTC
TRBV18	NA	TRBJ1-2	NA	CASSPTGQENYGYTF	TGTGCCAGCTCACCAACCGGGCAGGAGAACTATGGCTACACCTTC
TRBV3-1/TRBV3-2	NA	TRBJ2-2	NA	CASSQPGQNTGELFF	TGTGCCAGCAGCCAACCGGGACAGAACACCGGGGAGCTGTTTTTT
TRBV2	NA	TRBJ1-6	few	CASRPGGNDNSPLHF	TGTGCCAGCAGGCCGGGAGGAAACGATAATTCACCCCTCCACTTT
TRBV7-9	NA	TRBJ1-1	NA	CASSPPVFENTEAFF	TGTGCCAGCAGCCCCCCGGTTTTTGAGAACACTGAAGCTTTCTTT
TRBV4-1	TRBD2	TRBJ2-1	NA	CASSSRLAAYNEQFF	TGCGCCAGCAGCTCCAGACTAGCGGCCTACAATGAGCAGTTCTTC
TRBV2	NA	TRBJ1-5	NA	CATGADLVTQPQHF	TGTGCCACCGGGGCGGACCTAGTGACCCAGCCCCAGCATTTT
TRBV30	NA	TRBJ1-1	NA	CAWMRGPQTNTEAFF	TGTGCCTGGATGAGAGGGCCACAGACGAACACTGAAGCTTTCTTT
TRBV4-1	NA	TRBJ1-3	NA	CASSPLPGNTIYF	TGCGCCAGCAGCCCCCTACCGGGCAACACCATATATTTT
TRBV7-3	NA	TRBJ2-1	NA	CASSRNPPGTYNEQFF	TGTGCCAGCAGCCGGAACCCTCCGGGAACTTACAATGAGCAGTTCTTC
TRBV10-3	NA	TRBJ2-7	few	CAISESGDTSYEQYF	TGTGCCATCAGTGAGTCCGGCGACACTTCCTACGAGCAGTACTTC
TRBV28	NA	TRBJ1-1	NA	CASSLGRGRKTEAFF	TGTGCCAGCAGTTTAGGGAGGGGACGAAAGACTGAAGCTTTCTTT
TRBV29-1	TRBD2	TRBJ2-3	NA	CSVGSTAREGTDTQYF	TGCAGCGTTGGATCAACCGCGCGGGAGGGCACAGATACGCAGTATTTT
TRBV5-1	TRBD1	TRBJ2-7	NA	CASSLVRQGADGSYEQYF	TGCGCCAGCAGCTTAGTAAGACAGGGGGCCGACGGGTCCTACGAGCAGTACTTC
TRBV3-1/TRBV3-2	NA	TRBJ1-1	NA	CASSQERTEAFF	TGTGCCAGCAGCCAAGAACGTACTGAAGCTTTCTTT
TRBV7-9	NA	TRBJ2-1	few	CASRVYRDGNEQFF	TGTGCCAGCAGGGTTTACAGGGATGGGAATGAGCAGTTCTTC
TRBV5-1	NA	TRBJ1-1	NA	CASSFNPGAEAFF	TGCGCCAGCAGCTTTAACCCGGGGGCTGAAGCTTTCTTT
TRBV6-5	NA	TRBJ1-1	NA	CASSSLGTEAFF	TGTGCCAGCAGTTCGTTGGGCACTGAAGCTTTCTTT
TRBV5-1	NA	TRBJ2-7	NA	CASSPSFNYEQYF	TGCGCCAGCAGCCCTTCCTTTAACTACGAGCAGTACTTC
TRBV9	TRBD2	TRBJ2-5	NA	CASSQGGQETQYF	TGTGCCAGCAGCCAGGGAGGGCAAGAGACCCAGTACTTC
TRBV28	NA	TRBJ1-2	NA	CASTSAQGYGYTF	TGTGCCAGCACCTCCGCGCAGGGATATGGCTACACCTTC
TRBV10-3	NA	TRBJ2-5	NA	CAISEFQETQYF	TGTGCCATCAGTGAGTTCCAAGAGACCCAGTACTTC
TRBV19	NA	TRBJ1-3	NA	CASSIDPAGNTIYF	TGTGCCAGTAGTATAGATCCCGCTGGAAACACCATATATTTT
TRBV28	TRBD2	TRBJ2-7	many	CASSSSGRAGEQYF	TGTGCCAGCAGTTCAAGCGGGAGGGCTGGCGAGCAGTACTTC
TRBV12-3/TRBV12-4	NA	TRBJ1-5	NA	CASSFNSNQPQHF	TGTGCCAGCAGTTTTAATAGCAATCAGCCCCAGCATTTT